Listed here are 32 T cell receptor beta chains from one sample, sequenced in a study of CD8 T cells in Susac syndrome. An input of roughly 0.5 to 1 ug of RNA was subjected to reverse transcription using random hexamers. Using its own MiXCR run on the immunoSEQ multiplex PCR reads, TCRdb lists one record per CDR3 protein. The sample lists hundreds of thousands of distinct CDR3 sequences, 90% to 96% occurring once. What was sequenced was CD4+ T cells from PBMCs. The receptors stem from a human donor with Susac syndrome.

The V gene is TRBV20-1, the J gene TRBJ1-5; no definite D call. Per germline, CDR1 DFQATT and CDR2 SNEGSKA (reference sequence). The CDR3 loop spans 13 amino acids. Trimming removed 1 base at V and 4 bases at J, with 8 bases between. The CDR3 reads CSARVDGNQPQHF. CDR3 DNA sequence: TGCAGTGCTAGAGTGGACGGTAATCAGCCCCAGCATTTT.

This clonotype was seen once. The genes are TRBV6-6 and TRBJ1-1; unclear D gene. This CDR3 has 14 amino acids. Between the trimmed V and J ends, which lost 8 bases and 3 bases, there was a span of 16 bases. Germline lookup yields CDR1 MNHNY and CDR2 SVGAGI (reference sequence). The CDR3 DNA reads as TGTGCCAGCGTCTCTGCCCGTACGTACACTGAAGCTTTCTTT. Translated: CASVSARTYTEAFF.

V is TRBV29-1 and J is TRBJ2-2; the D gene is possibly TRBD2 (5 bases). Trimming pared 7 bases from V and 6 bases from J, leaving 15 bases between. The germline CDR1 and CDR2 sequences are SQVTM and ANQGSEA. The CDR3 sequence is 13 residues long. Written as DNA, the CDR3 is TGCAGCGCAGTAGGGAGAGTCGCCGGGGAGCTGTTTTTT. Protein sequence: CSAVGRVAGELFF.

As DNA, the CDR3 is TGTGCCAGTCTGAGTCCCGAGCGGACCTACAATGAGCAGTTCTTC. It specifies CASLSPERTYNEQFF. The rearrangement links TRBV21-1 to TRBJ2-1; the D segment call TRBD2 is taken from the table without a DNA check. TRBV21-1 is noted as a pseudogene. CDR3 length: 15 residues.

The V gene is TRBV5-1, the J gene TRBJ1-1; no clear D gene. This CDR3 spans 13 amino acids. CDR1 is SGHRS and CDR2 is YFSETQ in the germline V gene. V gave up 0 bases and J gave up 7 bases, with 10 bases separating them. The CDR3: CASSLDGRFEAFF. In DNA form, the CDR3 reads TGCGCCAGCAGCTTGGACGGTCGGTTTGAAGCTTTCTTT. The full variable domain, completed using reference TRBV5-1 and TRBJ1-1, is KAGVTQTPRYLIKTRGQQVTLSCSPISGHRSVSWYQQTPGQGLQFLFEYFSETQRNKGNFPGRFSGRQFSNSRSEMNVSTLELGDSALYLCASSLDGRFEAFFGQGTRLTVV.

The rearrangement joins TRBV3-1 to TRBJ2-1; D unclear. The V and J ends lost 1 base and 2 bases respectively, with 15 bases between them. The germline V gene has CDR1 LGHDT and CDR2 YNNKEL (reference sequence). The CDR3 consists of 17 residues. This chain's CDR3 is CASSQAIGLAAYNEQFF. DNA for the CDR3: TGTGCCAGCAGCCAAGCTATAGGCCTCGCGGCCTACAATGAGCAGTTCTTC.

CDR3 DNA sequence: TGTGCCAGCAGCCAAGGGGCCGTCATGCAGCCCCAGCATTTT. This encodes CASSQGAVMQPQHF. This chain uses TRBV3-1 with TRBJ1-5; the D is unclear. CDR1 is LGHDT and CDR2 is YNNKEL in the germline V gene (reference sequence). V lost 1 base, J lost 7 bases, and 11 bases lay in between. This CDR3 is 14 amino acids long. The full variable domain, rest sourced from reference TRBV3-1 and TRBJ1-5, is DTAVSQTPKYLVTQMGNDKSIKCEQNLGHDTMYWYKQDSKKFLKIMFSYNNKELIINETVPNRFSPKSPDKAHLNLHINSLELGDSAVYFCASSQGAVMQPQHFGDGTRLSIL.

CDR3 amino acids: CASSGHSQPQHF. The CDR3 DNA follows: TGTGCCAGCAGTGGTCACTCTCAGCCCCAGCATTTT. J is TRBJ1-5 and V is TRBV12-3 or TRBV12-4, with unresolved D. The V end lost 5 bases, the J end lost 6 bases, and 8 bases lay between the germline ends. CDR3 length equals 12 residues.

This CDR3 reads CASSPDSTSPQHF. The CDR3, as DNA: TGCGCCAGCAGCCCGGACAGTACCTCTCCCCAGCATTTT. The J gene is TRBJ1-5, the V gene TRBV5-1; D perhaps matches TRBD1 (6 bases). Germline CDR1 and CDR2: SGHRS and YFSETQ. Trimming removed 4 bases at V and 10 bases at J, with 15 bases between. This CDR3 has 13 amino acids.

The V gene is TRBV5-4, the J gene TRBJ2-5, with D unclear. This CDR3 spans 15 amino acids. Trimming stripped 4 bases from V and 5 bases from J, with 18 bases between. The germline V gene encodes CDR1 SGHNT and CDR2 YYREEE (reference sequence). The CDR3 sequence is CASSIMRSGGETQYF. CDR3 DNA sequence: TGTGCCAGCAGCATAATGAGGAGTGGTGGGGAGACCCAGTACTTC.

The chain employs TRBV3-1 and TRBJ2-5; D is unclear. Germline V gene sequence: CDR1 LGHDT, CDR2 YNNKEL (reference sequence). The ends were cut back, 6 bases at V and 4 bases at J, with 12 bases in the middle. The CDR3 has 13 amino acids. The CDR3 sequence is CASSPTHPETQYF. The DNA for the CDR3 is TGTGCCAGCAGTCCGACTCATCCAGAGACCCAGTACTTC.

The chain joins TRBV27 to TRBJ2-5; 7 bases match TRBD1. V gave up 6 bases and J gave up 2 bases; unmatched junction bases: 6. The CDR3 totals 14 residues. Germline assignment: CDR1 MNHEY and CDR2 SMNVEV (reference sequence). As DNA, the CDR3 is TGTGCCAGCAGCACGGGACAGCCTCAAGAGACCCAGTACTTC. Protein: CASSTGQPQETQYF.

The chain has TRBV30 and TRBJ1-3; D unresolved. Germline V lookup: CDR1 GTSNPN, CDR2 SVGIG (reference sequence). The CDR3 is 11 residues long. The V gene lost 4 bases and the J gene lost 4 bases, with 5 bases spanning the gap. CDR3 sequence: CAWIGGNTIYF. The CDR3 region has the DNA TGTGCCTGGATCGGCGGAAACACCATATATTTT.

The J gene is TRBJ2-5, the V gene TRBV28, with 7 bases lining up with TRBD1. The length of the CDR3 is 13 residues. The germline V gene encodes CDR1 MDHEN and CDR2 SYDVKM. V lost 7 bases and J lost 5; bases outside the gene matches: 7. The CDR3 sequence: CASTEQGRETQYF. The CDR3 bases are TGTGCCAGCACTGAACAGGGGCGGGAGACCCAGTACTTC.

The chain employs TRBV18 and TRBJ2-2; D is uncertain. The CDR3 runs to 13 residues. Germline V gene lookup returns CDR1 KGHSH and CDR2 LQKENI. Trimming stripped 4 bases from V and 6 bases from J, with 9 bases between. This chain's CDR3 is CASSLSWAGELFF. The CDR3 nucleotides are TGTGCCAGCTCACTTAGTTGGGCCGGGGAGCTGTTTTTT.

The chain has TRBV3-1 and TRBJ2-1, with 11 bases lining up with TRBD1. V shed 3 bases, J shed 8 bases, and the junction held 6 bases outside the gene matches. The CDR3 totals 15 residues. Germline loops: CDR1 LGHDT, CDR2 YNNKEL (reference sequence). CDR3 nucleotides: TGTGCCAGCAGCCACAGGGGACAGGGGGACTATGAGCAGTTCTTC. Its translation is CASSHRGQGDYEQFF.

The chain is built from TRBV7-8 and TRBJ2-7, with D tentatively TRBD2 (5 bases). With 5 bases removed from V and 6 bases from J, the gap between germline ends came to 14 bases. CDR1 and CDR2 from the germline V gene are SGHVS and FQNEAQ. The CDR3 runs 13 residues. This chain's CDR3 is CASSHNGGGEQYF. The DNA for the CDR3 is TGTGCCAGCAGCCACAATGGCGGAGGCGAGCAGTACTTC.

This clonotype was seen a handful of times. A junction boundary mismatches the germline segment, possibly from a read error. The gene calls are TRBV7-7 and TRBJ2-1; 10 bases line up with TRBD2. Germline V gene sequence: CDR1 SSHAT, CDR2 FNYEAQ (reference sequence). The CDR3 runs 15 residues. The CDR3 loop is CASSPTSGTHNEQFF. DNA of the CDR3: TGTGCTAGCAGCCCTACTAGCGGGACCCACAATGAGCAGTTCTTC. The complete variable domain, with remaining parts taken from reference TRBV7-7 and TRBJ2-1, reads GAGVSQSPRYKVTKRGQDVTLRCDPISSHATLYWYQQALGQGPEFLTYFNYEAQPDKSGLPSDRFSAERPEGSISTLTIQRTEQRDSAMYRCASSPTSGTHNEQFFGPGTRLTVL.

The chain couples TRBV5-6 to TRBJ2-7; D remains unclear. This CDR3 spans 12 amino acids. Trimming pared 2 bases from V and 6 bases from J, leaving 9 bases between. Germline V gives CDR1 SGHDT, CDR2 YYEEEE. The CDR3 loop is CASSFRRSEQYF. In nucleotides, the CDR3 is TGTGCCAGCAGCTTCAGGCGCTCCGAGCAGTACTTC.

The chain links TRBV20-1 to TRBJ1-2, with D tentatively TRBD1 (5 bases). The CDR3 loop spans 12 amino acids. V dropped 4 bases and J dropped 4 bases, with 10 bases sitting between them. Germline V CDR1 and CDR2: DFQATT, SNEGSKA (reference sequence). CDR3 sequence reads: CSATPGPYGYTF. The CDR3 DNA reads as TGCAGTGCTACCCCGGGACCCTATGGCTACACCTTC.

The rearrangement links TRBV15 to TRBJ1-2; 8 bases are shared with TRBD1. The germline gives CDR1 LNHNV, CDR2 YYDKDF (reference sequence). Unmatched junction bases numbered 11, after V lost 0 bases and J lost 8 bases. This CDR3 is built from 16 residues. The CDR3 bases are TGTGCCACCAGCAGAGACCGACTTCAGGGGGCGGTGGGCTACACCTTC. It translates to CATSRDRLQGAVGYTF.

The chain recombines TRBV15 with TRBJ1-1; a weak D match, TRBD1 (6 bases). CDR3 length: 14 amino acids. V dropped 5 bases and J dropped 3 bases, with 13 bases sitting between them. CDR1 LNHNV and CDR2 YYDKDF come from the germline V gene (reference sequence). CDR3 nucleotides: TGTGCCACCAGCCGGTTGGAGGGGGACACTGAAGCTTTCTTT. Protein: CATSRLEGDTEAFF. The full variable domain, with the rest looked up from reference TRBV15 and TRBJ1-1, is DAMVIQNPRYQVTQFGKPVTLSCSQTLNHNVMYWYQQKSSQAPKLLFHYYDKDFNNEADTPDNFQSRRPNTSFCFLDIRSPGLGDTAMYLCATSRLEGDTEAFFGQGTRLTVV.

This chain links TRBV29-1 with TRBJ1-2; the D gene is possibly TRBD1 (6 bases). Trimming removed 4 bases at V and 8 bases at J, with 23 bases between. Germline V gene data show CDR1 as SQVTM and CDR2 as ANQGSEA. This CDR3 contains 15 residues. CDR3 DNA sequence: TGCAGCGTTGTGGGTCCAGGGGCGCCGTTGGGGGGCTACACCTTC. This gives the protein CSVVGPGAPLGGYTF.

In nucleotides, the CDR3 is TGTGCCAGCAGCAAAGACAGGTCTTCTTATGGGGAGACCCAGTACTTC. Residues: CASSKDRSSYGETQYF. This chain joins TRBV5-6 and TRBJ2-5; the D gene is possibly TRBD1 (6 bases). The germline CDR1 and CDR2 sequences are SGHDT and YYEEEE. The CDR3 contains 16 residues. The V end lost 4 bases, the J end lost 5 bases, and 21 bases lay between the germline ends.

The chain has TRBV24-1 and TRBJ2-7, with TRBD1 matching over 9 bases. CDR3 length: 18 amino acids. Germline trimming cut 7 bases from V and 0 bases from J; bases unmatched to any gene: 15. Germline CDR1 and CDR2: KGHDR and SFDVKD. The CDR3 sequence is CATSLLRGTGTLSYEQYF. CDR3 nucleotides: TGTGCCACCAGCCTACTCCGCGGGACAGGGACCCTCTCCTACGAGCAGTACTTC.

The chain has TRBV3-1 and TRBJ2-3; D not resolved. Looked up from germline, CDR1 is LGHDT and CDR2 is YNNKEL (reference sequence). Trimming left V 3 bases short and J 2 bases short, with 12 bases between. The CDR3 has 15 amino acids. CDR3: CASSQVDFVTDTQYF. The CDR3 DNA reads as TGTGCCAGCAGCCAGGTTGATTTCGTCACAGATACGCAGTATTTT.

The chain employs TRBV20-1 and TRBJ1-5, with D perhaps TRBD1 (5 bases). The CDR3 consists of 13 residues. The V gene lost 5 bases and the J gene lost 3 bases, with 11 bases spanning the gap. Germline loops: CDR1 DFQATT, CDR2 SNEGSKA (reference sequence). Here the CDR3 reads CSAGGANNQPQHF. CDR3 DNA sequence: TGCAGTGCTGGAGGGGCCAACAATCAGCCCCAGCATTTT.

V gene TRBV29-1 combines with J gene TRBJ1-2; the match to TRBD1 covers 7 bases. The CDR3 is 13 residues long. V dropped 6 bases and J dropped 6; count of bases not matched to a gene: 10. CDR1 SQVTM and CDR2 ANQGSEA come from the germline V gene. The chain's CDR3 is CSVHRGRSDGYTF. CDR3 DNA sequence: TGCAGCGTCCACAGGGGAAGGTCGGATGGCTACACCTTC.

The rearrangement links TRBV5-8 to TRBJ2-5; 7 nucleotides line up with TRBD1. The CDR3 extends over 18 amino acids. The germline CDR1 and CDR2 sequences are SGHTS and YDEGEE. V was clipped by 4 bases and J by 1 base; unmatched bases: 16. The chain's CDR3 is CASSAPRDRQSSQETQYF. The CDR3, as DNA: TGTGCCAGCAGCGCCCCCCGGGACAGACAAAGCAGCCAAGAGACCCAGTACTTC.

This clonotype was counted between two and nine times. The J gene is TRBJ1-5, the V gene TRBV18, with TRBD1 matching over 9 bases. Per germline, CDR1 KGHSH and CDR2 LQKENI. The CDR3 is made up of 15 amino acids. The ends lost 1 base at V and 2 bases at J; junction bases unmatched: 0. The CDR3 DNA sequence: TGTGCCAGCTCACCACGGACAGGGGGCAATCAGCCCCAGCATTTT. Its protein product is CASSPRTGGNQPQHF.

The gene calls are TRBV12-3 or TRBV12-4 and TRBJ1-5; 7 bases match TRBD1. After removal of 1 base from V and 2 bases from J, the junction contained 5 bases not matched to a gene. This CDR3 is 16 amino acids long. The CDR3 sequence is CASSLDHTGGNQPQHF. DNA of the CDR3: TGTGCCAGCAGTTTAGATCACACAGGGGGCAATCAGCCCCAGCATTTT.

The chain joins TRBV29-1 to TRBJ2-5, with D perhaps TRBD2 (5 bases). The V end lost 5 bases, the J end lost 3 bases, and 10 bases lay between the germline ends. The CDR3 covers 12 residues. Looked up from germline, CDR1 is SQVTM and CDR2 is ANQGSEA. Written as DNA, the CDR3 is TGCAGCGTTAGTAAGGGAGAAGAGACCCAGTACTTC. Amino acid sequence: CSVSKGEETQYF.